The clone carrying this TCR beta chain appeared a few times. This entry comes from a study of blood T cell repertoires in COVID-19. Study overall: Samples of COVID-19 (acute and convalescent) were obtained from the United States, Italy and Spain. From T cells, B-cell-depleted T cells, or PBMCs came the material, which was cDNA or gDNA.

Measured with immunoSEQ multiplex PCR; TCRdb has only the in-frame clones, and not every one. The table records around 45,000 clones, about four fifths of them present only once. Trimming took 9 bases from V and 6 from J; bases not matched to a gene: 4. Germline values: CDR1 KGHDR, CDR2 SFDVKD. This CDR3 comprises 13 residues. Sequenced material: peripheral blood. The source of this sequence is an older woman with acute or convalescent COVID-19. This rearrangement joins TRBV24-1 to TRBJ2-2; 9 bases match TRBD1. CDR3 sequence: CATRDRDAGELFF. Here the CDR3 DNA reads TGTGCCACCCGGGACAGGGACGCCGGGGAGCTGTTTTTT.